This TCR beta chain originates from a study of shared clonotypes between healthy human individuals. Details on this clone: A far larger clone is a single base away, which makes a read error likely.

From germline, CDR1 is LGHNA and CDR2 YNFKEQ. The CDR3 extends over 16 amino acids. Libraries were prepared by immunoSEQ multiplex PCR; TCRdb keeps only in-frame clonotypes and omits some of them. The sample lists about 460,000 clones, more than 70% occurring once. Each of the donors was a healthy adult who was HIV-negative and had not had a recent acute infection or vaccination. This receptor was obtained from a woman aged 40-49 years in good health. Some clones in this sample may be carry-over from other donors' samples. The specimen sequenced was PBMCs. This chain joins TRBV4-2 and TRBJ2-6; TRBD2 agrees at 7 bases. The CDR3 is CASSQDLGSGADVLTF. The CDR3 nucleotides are TGTGCCAGCAGCCAAGATCTAGGGAGCGGGGCCGACGTCCTGACTTTC.